The 25 T cell receptor beta chains listed next were all sequenced from one sample in a study of shared clonotypes between healthy human individuals. Using immunoSEQ multiplex PCR, the repertoire was profiled, and TCRdb retains in-frame clones only, with some absent. The sample lists hundreds of thousands of clones, roughly 72% seen once, with 9.5% to 15% in the top ten. Specimen: PBMCs. All receptors come from a woman in her forties in good health. Some clones in this sample may be carry-over from other donors' samples.

This clone occurred once. V usage is TRBV29-1 and J usage is TRBJ1-1; D gene uncertain. Trimming stripped 5 bases from V and 1 base from J, with 11 bases between. CDR1 SQVTM and CDR2 ANQGSEA come from the germline V gene. The CDR3 is made up of 13 amino acids. The CDR3 region has the DNA TGCAGCGTTTTGGTCCGGCAGAACACTGAAGCTTTCTTT. It is translated as CSVLVRQNTEAFF.

Remarks on this clone: Other DNA sequences in this sample translate to the same CDR3. V and J are TRBV27 and TRBJ2-3; no definite D call. Per germline, CDR1 MNHEY and CDR2 SMNVEV (reference sequence). The V gene lost 3 bases and the J gene lost 8 bases, with 9 bases spanning the gap. This CDR3 is 12 amino acids long. CDR3 sequence (DNA): TGTGCCAGCAGTTTTAGTGGCGGTACGCAGTATTTT. Its protein product is CASSFSGGTQYF.

This clone was counted once. The chain has TRBV7-2 and TRBJ2-1; maybe TRBD1 (5 bases). CDR3 length equals 15 residues. Germline V CDR1 and CDR2: SGHTA, FQGNSA. V lost 5 bases and J 1 base, leaving 12 bases between the germline ends. CDR3 sequence: CASSDQGQSYNEQFF. DNA for the CDR3: TGTGCCAGCAGCGATCAGGGTCAATCCTACAATGAGCAGTTCTTC.

V gene TRBV29-1 combines with J gene TRBJ2-1, with 14 bases lining up with TRBD2. This CDR3 comprises 14 residues. The germline V gene encodes CDR1 SQVTM and CDR2 ANQGSEA. V lost 7 bases and J lost 7; bases outside the gene matches: 6. The DNA of the CDR3 is TGCAGCGCTCGGGGACTAGCGGGAGCTAATGAGCAGTTCTTC. Translated: CSARGLAGANEQFF.

The chain carries TRBV7-2 and TRBJ2-7; TRBD2 aligns across 7 bases. With 2 bases clipped from V and 6 bases from J, the junction kept 7 bases outside the gene matches. This CDR3 has 14 residues. Germline V gene data show CDR1 as SGHTA and CDR2 as FQGNSA. The DNA of the CDR3 is TGTGCCAGCAGCTTATCTAGCGGCAACGGCGAGCAGTACTTC. This codes for CASSLSSGNGEQYF.

This clone was picked up one time. This chain connects TRBV10-3 to TRBJ1-3, with D maybe TRBD1 (5 bases). Germline CDR1 and CDR2: ENHRY and SYGVKD. The V and J ends lost 6 bases and 2 bases respectively, with 11 bases between them. This CDR3 spans 14 amino acids. CDR3 in DNA: TGTGCCATCAGCTCTAGGACACCTGGAAACACCATATATTTT. Residues: CAISSRTPGNTIYF.

The chain couples TRBV30 to TRBJ1-1; D unclear. There are 13 residues in the CDR3. Between the trimmed V and J ends, which lost 2 bases and 1 base, there was a span of 8 bases. Germline CDR1 reads GTSNPN; CDR2 reads SVGIG (reference sequence). DNA for the CDR3: TGTGCCTGGAGTCTTCACCCGAACACTGAAGCTTTCTTT. Its protein product is CAWSLHPNTEAFF.

This clone was detected a few times. The rearrangement joins TRBV28 to TRBJ2-3; possibly TRBD1 or TRBD2 for D (5 bases each). In germline, CDR1 is MDHEN, CDR2 SYDVKM. CDR3 length: 16 amino acids. Trimming pared 7 bases from V and 4 bases from J, leaving 21 bases between. CDR3: CASTRSGPRGPDTQYF. Written as DNA, the CDR3 is TGTGCCAGCACCCGATCGGGGCCTCGCGGGCCAGATACGCAGTATTTT.

Points on this clone: A far larger clone is one base from this, pointing to a likely read error. Additional DNA sequences in this sample encode the identical CDR3. The chain has TRBV10-3 and TRBJ1-2; TRBD1 might be the D (5 bases). Germline CDR1 is ENHRY and CDR2 is SYGVKD. The length of the CDR3 is 13 residues. Deletions cut 5 bases from V and 2 bases from J, with 9 bases between. DNA of the CDR3: TGTGCCATCAGTTCTGACAGAAACTATGGCTACACCTTC. Protein product: CAISSDRNYGYTF.

The J gene is TRBJ1-3, the V gene TRBV28; TRBD1 matches 11 bases. Unmatched junction bases numbered 3, after V lost 4 bases and J lost 4 bases. This CDR3 spans 15 amino acids. Germline V lookup: CDR1 MDHEN, CDR2 SYDVKM. This CDR3 reads CASSSDRGPGNTIYF. DNA for the CDR3: TGTGCCAGCAGTTCGGACAGGGGGCCGGGAAACACCATATATTTT.

The J gene is TRBJ2-3, the V gene TRBV5-8, with TRBD1 matching 7 bases. This CDR3 is built from 14 residues. Germline assignment: CDR1 SGHTS and CDR2 YDEGEE. Germline trimming cut 6 bases from V and 5 bases from J; bases unmatched to any gene: 9. The CDR3 loop reads CASTLTGAVDTQYF. Written as DNA, the CDR3 is TGTGCCAGCACCCTAACAGGGGCGGTAGATACGCAGTATTTT.

The chain carries TRBV2 and TRBJ2-1, with TRBD2 identical over 7 bases. CDR3 size: 14 residues. The V gene's germline CDR1 is SNHLY and CDR2 FYNNEI. V was clipped by 4 bases and J by 4 bases; unmatched bases: 4. The CDR3 loop reads CASSGGTKYNEQFF. The CDR3 coding sequence is TGTGCCAGCAGTGGAGGGACTAAGTACAATGAGCAGTTCTTC.

Comment on this clone: This likely came from a read error, as a far larger clone is one base away. The chain carries TRBV6-6 and TRBJ2-7; TRBD2 aligns across 10 bases. This CDR3 comprises 16 residues. The germline V gene has CDR1 MNHNY and CDR2 SVGAGI (reference sequence). The CDR3: CASSYTASGSSYKQYF. The CDR3 coding sequence is TGTGCCAGCAGTTACACGGCTAGCGGGAGCTCCTACAAGCAGTACTTC.

The chain has TRBV19 and TRBJ2-7; D is possibly TRBD1 (6 bases). CDR3 length equals 14 residues. CDR1 and CDR2 from the germline V gene are LNHDA and SQIVND (reference sequence). V gave up 6 bases and J gave up 3 bases, with 15 bases separating them. The CDR3 sequence: CASSRTGTDYEQYF. The CDR3 region has the DNA TGTGCCAGTAGCCGTACAGGGACCGACTACGAGCAGTACTTC.

This CDR3 is CASTSPTLNEKLFF. The CDR3, as DNA: TGTGCCAGCACGTCGCCCACACTTAATGAAAAACTGTTTTTT. V is TRBV28 and J is TRBJ1-4; D gene unclear. Germline loops: CDR1 MDHEN, CDR2 SYDVKM. This CDR3 has 14 residues. V was clipped by 7 bases and J by 4 bases, with 13 bases between them. The entire variable domain, with the rest obtained from reference TRBV28 and TRBJ1-4, is as follows: DVKVTQSSRYLVKRTGEKVFLECVQDMDHENMFWYRQDPGLGLRLIYFSYDVKMKEKGDIPEGYSVSREKKERFSLILESASTNQTSMYLCASTSPTLNEKLFFGSGTQLSVL.

In its sample, this clone was seen once. J is TRBJ2-5 and V is TRBV5-1, with D perhaps matching TRBD2 (6 bases). Germline CDR1 is SGHRS and CDR2 is YFSETQ. The V and J ends lost 0 bases and 4 bases respectively, with 13 bases between them. The length of the CDR3 is 15 residues. CDR3 protein: CASSLGNGRAETQYF. In DNA, the CDR3 is TGCGCCAGCAGCTTGGGAAACGGGAGAGCAGAGACCCAGTACTTC. Full variable domain (remainder filled in from reference TRBV5-1 and TRBJ2-5): KAGVTQTPRYLIKTRGQQVTLSCSPISGHRSVSWYQQTPGQGLQFLFEYFSETQRNKGNFPGRFSGRQFSNSRSEMNVSTLELGDSALYLCASSLGNGRAETQYFGPGTRLLVL.

This clone was picked up one time. The chain links TRBV6-5 to TRBJ1-5, with 8 bases identical to TRBD1. The CDR3 is 15 residues long. Looked up from germline, CDR1 is MNHEY and CDR2 is SVGAGI. The trim removed 5 bases at V and 2 bases at J, leaving 5 bases unmatched. Here the CDR3 DNA reads TGTGCCAGCAGTGGCAGGGGGCAGGGCAATCAGCCCCAGCATTTT. Amino acid sequence: CASSGRGQGNQPQHF.

The V call is TRBV6-5, the J call TRBJ2-1, with a possible D match to TRBD1 (6 bases). V lost 6 bases to trimming and J lost 2 bases, with 14 bases between them. The CDR3 loop spans 15 amino acids. Germline CDR1 MNHEY, CDR2 SVGAGI. CDR3: CASSLEGGTYNEQFF. CDR3 nucleotide sequence: TGTGCCAGCAGCTTAGAAGGGGGTACCTACAATGAGCAGTTCTTC.

This chain connects TRBV4-1 to TRBJ1-1; weak D call: TRBD1 (5 bases). The germline V gene encodes CDR1 MGHRA and CDR2 YSYEKL. CDR3 length: 13 residues. The V end was cut by 1 base, the J end by 10 bases, with 13 bases between. CDR3 protein: CASSQVSGGRAFF. In DNA, the CDR3 is TGCGCCAGCAGCCAAGTATCCGGGGGTAGAGCTTTCTTT.

The CDR3 sequence: CASSSPSREGSYNEQFF. The CDR3 DNA is TGTGCCAGCAGTTCCCCCTCCAGGGAGGGTTCCTACAATGAGCAGTTCTTC. The J gene is TRBJ2-1, the V gene TRBV28, with 7 bases fitting TRBD2. CDR1 is MDHEN, CDR2 SYDVKM, per germline. V was pared by 4 bases and J by 1 base, with 10 bases of the junction left unmatched. The length of the CDR3 is 17 residues. Drawing the rest from reference TRBV28 and TRBJ2-1, the complete variable domain is DVKVTQSSRYLVKRTGEKVFLECVQDMDHENMFWYRQDPGLGLRLIYFSYDVKMKEKGDIPEGYSVSREKKERFSLILESASTNQTSMYLCASSSPSREGSYNEQFFGPGTRLTVL.

The genes are TRBV5-1 and TRBJ2-3, with 9 nucleotides matching TRBD1. Germline loops: CDR1 SGHRS, CDR2 YFSETQ. This CDR3 region has 15 residues. Trimming at V came to 2 bases and at J to 2 bases, leaving 3 bases not matched to a gene. This CDR3 is CASSFGQGPTDTQYF. The CDR3 DNA reads TGCGCCAGCAGCTTCGGACAGGGGCCCACAGATACGCAGTATTTT.

With regard to this clone: This specimen includes other DNA sequences encoding the same CDR3. CDR3 protein: CSARTSGSYEQYF. The CDR3 DNA follows: TGCAGCGCTAGGACTAGCGGGAGTTACGAGCAGTACTTC. The chain combines TRBV29-1 with TRBJ2-7, with 13 bases lining up with TRBD2. Germline V gene data show CDR1 as SQVTM and CDR2 as ANQGSEA. The CDR3 totals 13 residues. After removal of 7 bases from V and 4 bases from J, the junction contained 4 bases not matched to a gene.

The chain has TRBV4-1 and TRBJ1-1; no clear D gene. The CDR3 loop spans 14 amino acids. Trimming took 4 bases from V and 0 from J, leaving 9 bases between them. Germline V gives CDR1 MGHRA, CDR2 YSYEKL. The CDR3 sequence: CASSRVRMNTEAFF. CDR3 bases: TGCGCCAGCAGCCGGGTCAGAATGAACACTGAAGCTTTCTTT.

Only one count was recorded for this clone. The chain has TRBV28 and TRBJ1-5, with D possibly matching TRBD1 (5 bases). The CDR3 totals 14 residues. Germline CDR1 reads MDHEN; CDR2 reads SYDVKM. V lost 4 bases, J lost 6 bases, and 13 bases lay in between. The CDR3 nucleotides read TGTGCCAGCAGTTCCCAGGGTTTGGGTCAGCCCCAGCATTTT. Encoded protein: CASSSQGLGQPQHF.

The table lists this clone with a few counts. The V call is TRBV5-3, the J call TRBJ2-7; D perhaps matches TRBD2 (6 bases). TRBV5-3 is an open reading frame whose function is uncertain. V was trimmed by 0 bases and J by 5 bases, leaving 21 bases between them. This CDR3 has 17 residues. In DNA form, the CDR3 reads TGTGCCAGAAGCTTGGAATGTGCGGGACGCCGATTCAACGAGCAGTACTTC. Translating it yields CARSLECAGRRFNEQYF.